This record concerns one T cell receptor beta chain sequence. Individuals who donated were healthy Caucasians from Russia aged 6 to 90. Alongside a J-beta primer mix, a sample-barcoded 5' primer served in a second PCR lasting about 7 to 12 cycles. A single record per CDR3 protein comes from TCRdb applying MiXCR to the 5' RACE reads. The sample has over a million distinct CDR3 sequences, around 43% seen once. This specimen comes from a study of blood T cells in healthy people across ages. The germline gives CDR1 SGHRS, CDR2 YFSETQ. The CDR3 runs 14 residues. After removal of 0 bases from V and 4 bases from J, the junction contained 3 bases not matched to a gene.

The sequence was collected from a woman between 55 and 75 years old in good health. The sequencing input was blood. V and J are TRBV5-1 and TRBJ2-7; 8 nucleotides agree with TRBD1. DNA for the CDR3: TGCGCCAGCAGCTTGGCACAGGGGGAGTACGAGCAGTACTTC. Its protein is CASSLAQGEYEQYF.